Shown below are 2 T cell receptor beta chains from a single sample sequenced in a study of blood T cell repertoires in COVID-19. Method: immunoSEQ multiplex PCR; TCRdb's copy keeps in-frame clones and lacks some. The sample lists about 300,000 clones, 85% to 90% seen once, with about 1.2% in the top ten. Sequencing used peripheral blood. These receptors originate from a man between 65 and 85 years old with acute or convalescent COVID-19.

CDR3 residues: CASSRSQGVRTFF. The DNA of the CDR3 is TGCGCCAGCAGTCGAAGCCAGGGGGTACGAACTTTCTTT. The chain combines TRBV4-3 with TRBJ1-1, with 7 bases lining up with TRBD1. V was pared by 6 bases and J by 12 bases, with 13 bases of the junction left unmatched. The germline CDR1 and CDR2 sequences are LGHNA and YSLEER. The CDR3 has 13 residues.

The chain employs TRBV28 and TRBJ2-7; TRBD1 aligns across 9 bases. CDR1 is MDHEN, CDR2 SYDVKM, per germline. This CDR3 is built from 14 residues. After removal of 9 bases from V and 3 bases from J, the junction contained 9 bases not matched to a gene. CDR3 sequence: CASFSGTGFYEQYF. The CDR3 DNA follows: TGTGCCAGTTTTTCTGGGACAGGGTTCTACGAGCAGTACTTC.